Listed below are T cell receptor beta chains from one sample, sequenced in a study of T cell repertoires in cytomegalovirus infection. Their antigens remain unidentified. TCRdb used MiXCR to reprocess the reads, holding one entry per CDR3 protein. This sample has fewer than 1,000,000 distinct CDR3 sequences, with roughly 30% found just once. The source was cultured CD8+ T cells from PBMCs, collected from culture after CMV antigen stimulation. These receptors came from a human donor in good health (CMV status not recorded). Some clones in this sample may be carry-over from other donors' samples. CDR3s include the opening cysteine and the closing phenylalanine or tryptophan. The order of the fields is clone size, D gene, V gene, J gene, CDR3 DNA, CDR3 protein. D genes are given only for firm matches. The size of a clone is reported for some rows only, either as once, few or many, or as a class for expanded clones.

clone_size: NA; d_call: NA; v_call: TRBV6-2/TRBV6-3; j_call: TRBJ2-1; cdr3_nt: TGTGCCAGCAGTTACAAGCCCGGGGCGGACTCCTACAATGAGCAGTTCTTC; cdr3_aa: CASSYKPGADSYNEQFF
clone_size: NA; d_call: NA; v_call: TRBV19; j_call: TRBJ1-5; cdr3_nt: TGTGCCAGTAGTATAGCGCCTCCGACCCAGCATTTT; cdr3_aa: CASSIAPPTQHF
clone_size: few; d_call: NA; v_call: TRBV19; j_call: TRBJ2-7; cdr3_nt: TGTGCCAGCTCCTCGGACCCCGGTTACGAGCAGTACTTC; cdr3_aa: CASSSDPGYEQYF
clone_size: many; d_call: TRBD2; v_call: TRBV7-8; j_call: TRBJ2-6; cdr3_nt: TGTGCCAGCAGCTCCCCTGACGGGGGGGCCAGTAACTCTGGGGCCAACGTCCTGACTTTC; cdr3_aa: CASSSPDGGASNSGANVLTF
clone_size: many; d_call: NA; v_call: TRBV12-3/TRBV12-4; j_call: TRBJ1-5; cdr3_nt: TGTGCCACCTCGTGGGGCTATAGCAATCAGCCCCAGCATTTT; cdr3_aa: CATSWGYSNQPQHF
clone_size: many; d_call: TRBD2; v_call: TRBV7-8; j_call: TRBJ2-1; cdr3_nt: TGTGCCAGCAGTTCGTCCACTAGCGGGGGGGGATTTGAGCAGTTCTTC; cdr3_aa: CASSSSTSGGGFEQFF
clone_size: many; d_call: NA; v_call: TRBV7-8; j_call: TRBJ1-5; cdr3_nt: TGTGCCAGCACCATTTACAATCAGCCCCAGCATTTT; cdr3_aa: CASTIYNQPQHF
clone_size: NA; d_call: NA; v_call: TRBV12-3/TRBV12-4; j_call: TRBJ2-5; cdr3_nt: TGTGCCAACAGTCCCCTCGCGGGGTGGGAGACCCAGTACTTC; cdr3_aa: CANSPLAGWETQYF
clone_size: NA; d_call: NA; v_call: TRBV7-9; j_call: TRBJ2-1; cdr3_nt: TGTGCCAGCAGCCGGTCCCCCTGGGAGCAGTTCTTC; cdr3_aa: CASSRSPWEQFF
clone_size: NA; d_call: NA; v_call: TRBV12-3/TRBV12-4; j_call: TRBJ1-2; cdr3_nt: TGTGCCAGCAGGGGGGCTCCCTATGGCTACACCTTC; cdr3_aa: CASRGAPYGYTF
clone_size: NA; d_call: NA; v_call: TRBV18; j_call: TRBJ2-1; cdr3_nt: TGTGCCAGCTCACCAGGGGTCAGGAGCTCCTACAATGAGCAGTTCTTC; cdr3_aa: CASSPGVRSSYNEQFF
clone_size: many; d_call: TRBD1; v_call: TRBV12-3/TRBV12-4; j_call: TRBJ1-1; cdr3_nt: TGTGCCAGCAGTTTGATTTCCAAGGGACAGCAGAACACTGAAGCTTTCTTT; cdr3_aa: CASSLISKGQQNTEAFF
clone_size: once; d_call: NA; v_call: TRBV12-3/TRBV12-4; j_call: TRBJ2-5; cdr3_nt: TGTGCCAGCACCTCGCCAGAGACCCAGTACTTC; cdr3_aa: CASTSPETQYF
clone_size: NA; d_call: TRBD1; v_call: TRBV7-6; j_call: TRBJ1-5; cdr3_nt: TGTGCCAGCAGCTCGGCTCAGGGGGTGAGCAATCAGCCCCAGCATTTT; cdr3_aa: CASSSAQGVSNQPQHF
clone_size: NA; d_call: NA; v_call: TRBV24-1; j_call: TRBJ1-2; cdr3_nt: TGTGCCACCAGTGACCGGGGTTTTGGCTACACCTTC; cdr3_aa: CATSDRGFGYTF
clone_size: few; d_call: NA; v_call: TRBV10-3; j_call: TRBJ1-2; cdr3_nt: TGTGCCATCAGTGATAGGGATATTGACTATGGCTACACCTTC; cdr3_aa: CAISDRDIDYGYTF
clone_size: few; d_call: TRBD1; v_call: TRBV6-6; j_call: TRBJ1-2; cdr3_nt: TGTGCCAGCAGTCGGACAGGGGGCGGTAACTATGGCTACACCTTC; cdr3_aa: CASSRTGGGNYGYTF
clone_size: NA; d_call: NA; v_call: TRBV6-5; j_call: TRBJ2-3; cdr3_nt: TGTGCCAGCAGTTACTCGGACAGCACAGATACGCAGTATTTT; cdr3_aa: CASSYSDSTDTQYF
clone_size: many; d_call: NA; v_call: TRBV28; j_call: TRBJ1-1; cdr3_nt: TGTGCCAGCAGTCCCCCCCGTCGTGGGAACACTGAAGCTTTCTTT; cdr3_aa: CASSPPRRGNTEAFF
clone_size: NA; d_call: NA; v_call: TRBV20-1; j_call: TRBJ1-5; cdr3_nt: TGCAGTGCTGGGTCCTACGGGGCCGGCAATCAGCCCCAGCGTTTT; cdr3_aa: CSAGSYGAGNQPQRF
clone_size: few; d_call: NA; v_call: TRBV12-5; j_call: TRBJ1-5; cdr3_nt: TGTGCTAGTAAACGCCTTCCAAGGGGAGGGCAGCCCCAGCATTTT; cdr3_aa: CASKRLPRGGQPQHF
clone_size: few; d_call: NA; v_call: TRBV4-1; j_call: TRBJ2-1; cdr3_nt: TGCGCCAGCAGCCACTTGGACAGCTACAATGAGCAGTTCTTC; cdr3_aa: CASSHLDSYNEQFF
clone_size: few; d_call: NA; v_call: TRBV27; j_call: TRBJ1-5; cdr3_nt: TGTGCCAGCAGTTTTGGGATGGGACAGCCCCAGCATTTT; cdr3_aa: CASSFGMGQPQHF
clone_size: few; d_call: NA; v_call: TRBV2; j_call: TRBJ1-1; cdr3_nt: TGTGCCAGCAGAGGACATGAAGCTTTCTTT; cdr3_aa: CASRGHEAFF
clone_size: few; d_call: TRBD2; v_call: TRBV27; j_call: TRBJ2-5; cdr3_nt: TGTGCCAGCAGTAAACTAGCGGGGACCCAGGAGACCCAGTACTTC; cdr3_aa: CASSKLAGTQETQYF
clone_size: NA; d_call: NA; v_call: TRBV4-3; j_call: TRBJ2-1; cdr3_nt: TGCGCCAGCAGCCAAGATCAGTCCTCCTACAATGAGCAGTTCTTC; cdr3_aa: CASSQDQSSYNEQFF
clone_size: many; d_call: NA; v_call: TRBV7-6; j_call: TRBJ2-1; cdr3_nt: TGTGCCAGCAGCCCCTACCTGAGCTCCTACAATGAGCAGTTCTTC; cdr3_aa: CASSPYLSSYNEQFF
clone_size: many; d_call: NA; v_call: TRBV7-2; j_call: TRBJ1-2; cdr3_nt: TGTGCCAGCAGCGTGTGGCCCACAGTGAACTATGGCTACACCTTC; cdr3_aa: CASSVWPTVNYGYTF
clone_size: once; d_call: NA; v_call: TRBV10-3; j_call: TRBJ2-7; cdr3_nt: TGTGCCATCAGTGGGGCGACAGGGAGGTACGAGCAGTACTTC; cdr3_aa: CAISGATGRYEQYF
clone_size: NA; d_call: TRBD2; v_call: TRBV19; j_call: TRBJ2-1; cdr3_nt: TGTGCCAGTACCATAACGGGGGGGGCGTACAATGAGCAGTTCTTC; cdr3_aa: CASTITGGAYNEQFF
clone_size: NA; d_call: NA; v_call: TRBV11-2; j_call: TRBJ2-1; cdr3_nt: TGTGCCAGCCCTTCACAGTTTGAGACACCGGAGCAGTTCTTC; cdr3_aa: CASPSQFETPEQFF
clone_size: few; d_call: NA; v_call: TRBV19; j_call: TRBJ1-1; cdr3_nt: TGTGCCAGTAGTACTACCCACAGGTTTTACGACGTGAACACTGAAGCTTTCTTT; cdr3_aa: CASSTTHRFYDVNTEAFF
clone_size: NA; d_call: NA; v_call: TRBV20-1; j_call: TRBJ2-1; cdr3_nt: TGCAGTGCTTTCCGGGCCTTACACCACCATGAGCAGTTCTTC; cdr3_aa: CSAFRALHHHEQFF
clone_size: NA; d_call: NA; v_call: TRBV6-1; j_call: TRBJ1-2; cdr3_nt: TGTGCCAGCAGCCCCAGGGGCCGTACGTTTGATGGCTACACCTTC; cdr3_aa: CASSPRGRTFDGYTF
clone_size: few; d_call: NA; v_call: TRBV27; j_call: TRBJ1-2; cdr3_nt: TGTGCCAGCAGTTTCAAGAACACGGGTAGAGTAGATGGCTACACCTTC; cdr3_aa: CASSFKNTGRVDGYTF
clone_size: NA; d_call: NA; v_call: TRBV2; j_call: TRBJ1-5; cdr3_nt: TGTGCCAGCCTAGGGGCGGGACAGCCCCAGCATTTT; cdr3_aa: CASLGAGQPQHF
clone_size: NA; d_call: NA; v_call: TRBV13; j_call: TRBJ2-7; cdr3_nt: TGTGCCAGCAGCTTCGGGAATCGGGCCTACGAGCAGTACTTC; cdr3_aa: CASSFGNRAYEQYF
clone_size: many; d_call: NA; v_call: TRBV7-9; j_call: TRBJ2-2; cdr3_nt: TGTGCGAGGGAGAACCCTGGGACCGGGGAGCTGTTTTTT; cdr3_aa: CARENPGTGELFF
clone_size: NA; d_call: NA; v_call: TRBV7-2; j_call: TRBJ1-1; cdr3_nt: TGTGTCAGCAGCTTAGGAGGAACAGGGACGAACACTGAAGCTTTCTTT; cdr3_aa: CVSSLGGTGTNTEAFF
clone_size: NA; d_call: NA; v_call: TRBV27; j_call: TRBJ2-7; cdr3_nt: TGTGCCAGCAGTTACCTCCGCGGGCTCCCCGCCTACGAGCAGTACTTC; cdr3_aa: CASSYLRGLPAYEQYF
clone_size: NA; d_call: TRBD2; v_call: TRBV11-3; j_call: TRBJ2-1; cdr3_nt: TGTGCCAGCAGTCCTAGCGGGGGGCCCTTATACAATGAGCAGTTCTTC; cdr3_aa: CASSPSGGPLYNEQFF